This TCR beta chain came from a study of post-analysis software for immune sequencing data. Study-level background: Courses of disease covered relapsing-remitting, secondary progressive and progressive-relapsing multiple sclerosis. The study's findings and limits: When patients were compared with controls, 4 or 5 TRBV segments were more frequent, TRBV5-6, TRBV5-1 and TRBV20-1 among them. Relative to controls, patients with multiple sclerosis showed significantly lower normalized Chao1 diversity. Samples from one preparation batch, clustered by F measure, grouped strongly together.

About this clonotype itself: No antigen is known for it.

With 5 bases clipped from V and 6 bases from J, the junction kept 11 bases outside the gene matches. Per the germline V gene, CDR1 is MDHEN and CDR2 is SYDVKM. The CDR3 is made up of 16 amino acids. Each TCR beta cDNA library carried unique molecular identifiers. One entry per CDR3 protein, called by TCRdb with MiXCR from the PCR reads. This repertoire shows about half a million distinct CDR3 sequences, under 55% found once; its top ten account for about 12%. Source material: blood. The receptor's source is a girl between 10 and 17 years old with multiple sclerosis. V is TRBV28 and J is TRBJ2-1, with 9 bases matching TRBD2. The CDR3 loop reads CASSPYSGRGVNEQFF. CDR3 nucleotide sequence: TGTGCCAGCAGTCCGTATAGCGGGAGAGGCGTCAATGAGCAGTTCTTC.